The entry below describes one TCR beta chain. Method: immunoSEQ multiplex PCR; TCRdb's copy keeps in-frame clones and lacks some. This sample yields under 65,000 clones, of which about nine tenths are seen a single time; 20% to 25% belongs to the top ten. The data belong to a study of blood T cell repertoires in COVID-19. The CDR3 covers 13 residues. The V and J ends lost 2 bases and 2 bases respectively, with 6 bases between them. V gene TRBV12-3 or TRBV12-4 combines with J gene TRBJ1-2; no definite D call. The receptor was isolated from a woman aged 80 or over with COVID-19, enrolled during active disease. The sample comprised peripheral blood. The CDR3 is CASSLQSNYGYTF. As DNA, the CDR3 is TGTGCCAGCAGTTTACAATCAAACTATGGCTACACCTTC.